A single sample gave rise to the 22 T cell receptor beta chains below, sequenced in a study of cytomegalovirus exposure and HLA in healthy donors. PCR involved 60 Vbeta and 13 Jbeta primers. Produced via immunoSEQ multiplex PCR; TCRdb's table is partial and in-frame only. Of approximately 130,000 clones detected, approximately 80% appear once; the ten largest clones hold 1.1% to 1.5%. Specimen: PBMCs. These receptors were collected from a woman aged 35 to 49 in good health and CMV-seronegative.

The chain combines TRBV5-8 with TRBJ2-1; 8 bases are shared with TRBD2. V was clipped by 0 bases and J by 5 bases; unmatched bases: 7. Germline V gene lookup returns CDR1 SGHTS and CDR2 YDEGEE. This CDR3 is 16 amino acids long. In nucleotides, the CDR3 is TGTGCCAGCAGCTTGGGGCTTTCCGGGGGGGACAATGAGCAGTTCTTC. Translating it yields CASSLGLSGGDNEQFF.

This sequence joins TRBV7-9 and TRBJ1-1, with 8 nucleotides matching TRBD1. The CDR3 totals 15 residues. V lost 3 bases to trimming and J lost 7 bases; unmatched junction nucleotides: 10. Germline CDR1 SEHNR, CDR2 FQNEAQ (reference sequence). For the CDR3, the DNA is TGTGCCAGCAGCTTTGTCAGGGGGCTGAATAGTGAAGCTTTCTTT. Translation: CASSFVRGLNSEAFF.

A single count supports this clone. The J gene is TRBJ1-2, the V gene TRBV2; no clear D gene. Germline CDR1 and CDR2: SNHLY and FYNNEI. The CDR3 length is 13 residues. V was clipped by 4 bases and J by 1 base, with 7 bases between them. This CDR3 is CASSVDYNYGYTF. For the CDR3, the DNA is TGTGCCAGCAGTGTAGACTATAACTATGGCTACACCTTC.

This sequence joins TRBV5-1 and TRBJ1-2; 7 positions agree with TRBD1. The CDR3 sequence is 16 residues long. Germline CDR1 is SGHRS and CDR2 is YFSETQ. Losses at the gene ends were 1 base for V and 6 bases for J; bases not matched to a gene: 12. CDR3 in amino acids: CASSLSPGDRVHGYTF. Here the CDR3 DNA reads TGCGCCAGCAGCTTGTCCCCCGGAGACAGGGTACATGGCTACACCTTC.

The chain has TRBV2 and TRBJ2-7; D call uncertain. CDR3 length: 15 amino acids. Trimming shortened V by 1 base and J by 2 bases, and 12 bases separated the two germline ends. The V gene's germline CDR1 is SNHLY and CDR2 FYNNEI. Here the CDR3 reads CASSEVDSKAYEQYF. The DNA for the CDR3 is TGTGCCAGCAGTGAAGTCGACTCAAAGGCCTACGAGCAGTACTTC. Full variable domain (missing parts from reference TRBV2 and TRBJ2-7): EPEVTQTPSHQVTQMGQEVILRCVPISNHLYFYWYRQILGQKVEFLVSFYNNEISEKSEIFDDQFSVERPDGSNFTLKIRSTKLEDSAMYFCASSEVDSKAYEQYFGPGTRLTVT.

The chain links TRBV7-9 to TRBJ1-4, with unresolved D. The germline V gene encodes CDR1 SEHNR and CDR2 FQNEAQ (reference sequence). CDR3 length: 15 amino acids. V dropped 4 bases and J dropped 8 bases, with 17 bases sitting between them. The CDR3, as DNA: TGTGCCAGCAGCTCACGGGATCCGGGCAGGGAAAAACTGTTTTTT. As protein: CASSSRDPGREKLFF.

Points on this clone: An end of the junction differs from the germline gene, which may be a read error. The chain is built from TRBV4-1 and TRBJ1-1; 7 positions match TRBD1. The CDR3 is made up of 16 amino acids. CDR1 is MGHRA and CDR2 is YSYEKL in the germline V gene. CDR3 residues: CASIQTLGTVRTEAFF. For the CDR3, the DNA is TGCGCCAGCATCCAAACTTTAGGGACAGTTCGCACTGAAGCTTTCTTT.

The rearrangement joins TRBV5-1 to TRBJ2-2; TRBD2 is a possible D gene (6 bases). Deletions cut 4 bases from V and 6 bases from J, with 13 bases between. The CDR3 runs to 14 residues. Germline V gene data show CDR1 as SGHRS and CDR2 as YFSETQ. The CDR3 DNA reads TGCGCCAGCAGCAGCCTGCGGGACGCCGGGGAGCTGTTTTTT. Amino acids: CASSSLRDAGELFF.

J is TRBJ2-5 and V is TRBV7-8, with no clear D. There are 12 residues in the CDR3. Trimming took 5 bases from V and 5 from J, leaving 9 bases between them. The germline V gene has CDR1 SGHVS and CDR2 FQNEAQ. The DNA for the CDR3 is TGTGCCAGCAGCCAGACGAGGGAGACCCAGTACTTC. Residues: CASSQTRETQYF. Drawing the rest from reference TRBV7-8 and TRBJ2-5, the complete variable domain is GAGVSQSPRYKVAKRGQDVALRCDPISGHVSLFWYQQALGQGPEFLTYFQNEAQLDKSGLPSDRFFAERPEGSVSTLKIQRTQQEDSAVYLCASSQTRETQYFGPGTRLLVL.

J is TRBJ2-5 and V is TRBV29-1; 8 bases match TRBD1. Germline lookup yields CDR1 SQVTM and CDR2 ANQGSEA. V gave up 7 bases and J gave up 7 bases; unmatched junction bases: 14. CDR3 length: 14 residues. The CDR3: CSGRQGLGAGTQYF. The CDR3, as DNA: TGCAGCGGAAGACAGGGGTTAGGGGCTGGGACCCAGTACTTC.

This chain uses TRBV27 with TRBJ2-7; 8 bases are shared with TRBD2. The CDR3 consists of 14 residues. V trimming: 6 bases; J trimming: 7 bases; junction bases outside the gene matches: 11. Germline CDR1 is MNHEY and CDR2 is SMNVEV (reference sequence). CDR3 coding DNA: TGTGCCAGCAGAATGGGACTGCCGGGGGGGGAGCAGTACTTC. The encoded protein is CASRMGLPGGEQYF.

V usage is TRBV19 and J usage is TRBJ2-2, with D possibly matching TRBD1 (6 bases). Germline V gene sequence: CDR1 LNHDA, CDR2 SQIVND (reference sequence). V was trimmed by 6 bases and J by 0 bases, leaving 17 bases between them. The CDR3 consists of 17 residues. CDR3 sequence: CASSWGHPLTNTGELFF. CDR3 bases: TGTGCCAGTAGCTGGGGGCACCCCCTTACGAACACCGGGGAGCTGTTTTTT.

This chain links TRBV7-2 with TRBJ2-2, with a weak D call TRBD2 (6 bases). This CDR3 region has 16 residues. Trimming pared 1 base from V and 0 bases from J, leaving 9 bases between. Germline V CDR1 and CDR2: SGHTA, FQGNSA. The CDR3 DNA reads TGTGCCAGCAGCTTAGTTGGGACTTCGAACACCGGGGAGCTGTTTTTT. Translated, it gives CASSLVGTSNTGELFF.

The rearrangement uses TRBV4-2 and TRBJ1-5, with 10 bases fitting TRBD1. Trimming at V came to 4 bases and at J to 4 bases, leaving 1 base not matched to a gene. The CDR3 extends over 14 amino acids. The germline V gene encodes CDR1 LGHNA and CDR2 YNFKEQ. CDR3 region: CASSRQGANQPQHF. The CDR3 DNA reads TGTGCCAGCAGCCGACAGGGGGCTAATCAGCCCCAGCATTTT.

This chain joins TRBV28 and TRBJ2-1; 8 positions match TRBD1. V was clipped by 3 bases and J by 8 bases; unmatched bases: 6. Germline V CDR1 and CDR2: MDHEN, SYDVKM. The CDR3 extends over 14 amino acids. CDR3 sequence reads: CASSLEDREDEQFF. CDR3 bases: TGTGCCAGCAGTTTGGAGGACAGGGAAGATGAGCAGTTCTTC.

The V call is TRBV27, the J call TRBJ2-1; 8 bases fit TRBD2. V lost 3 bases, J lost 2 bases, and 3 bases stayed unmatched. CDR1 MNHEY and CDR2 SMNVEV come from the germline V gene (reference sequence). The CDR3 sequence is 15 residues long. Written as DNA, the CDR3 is TGTGCCAGCAGTTTCGGGCGGGGGGCCTACAATGAGCAGTTCTTC. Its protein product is CASSFGRGAYNEQFF.

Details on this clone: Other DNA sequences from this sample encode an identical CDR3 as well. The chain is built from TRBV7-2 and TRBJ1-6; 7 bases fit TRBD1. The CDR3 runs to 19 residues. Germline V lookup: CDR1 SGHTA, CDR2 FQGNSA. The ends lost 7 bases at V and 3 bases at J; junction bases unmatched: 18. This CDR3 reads CASTLDGNRGRYYNSPLHF. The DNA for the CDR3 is TGTGCCAGCACCCTGGACGGTAACAGGGGAAGATACTATAATTCACCCCTCCACTTT.

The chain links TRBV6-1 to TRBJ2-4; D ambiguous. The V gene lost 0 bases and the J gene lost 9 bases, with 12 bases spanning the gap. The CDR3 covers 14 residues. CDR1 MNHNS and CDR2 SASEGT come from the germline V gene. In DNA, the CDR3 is TGTGCCAGCAGTGAAGCTGCGAACCGTTTCATTCAGTACTTC. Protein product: CASSEAANRFIQYF.

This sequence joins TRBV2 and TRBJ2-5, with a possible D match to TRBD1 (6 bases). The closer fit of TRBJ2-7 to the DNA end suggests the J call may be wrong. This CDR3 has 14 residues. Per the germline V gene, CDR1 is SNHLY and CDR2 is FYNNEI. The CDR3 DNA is TGTGCCAGCAGTGAAGGCAGGGACAAAGACGAGCAGTACTTC. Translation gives CASSEGRDKDEQYF.

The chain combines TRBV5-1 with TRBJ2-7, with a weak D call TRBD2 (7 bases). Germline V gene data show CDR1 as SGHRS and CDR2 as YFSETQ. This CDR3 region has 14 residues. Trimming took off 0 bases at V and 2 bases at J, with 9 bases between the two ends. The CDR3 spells CASSLEGGPYEQYF. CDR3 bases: TGCGCCAGCAGCTTGGAGGGGGGGCCCTACGAGCAGTACTTC.

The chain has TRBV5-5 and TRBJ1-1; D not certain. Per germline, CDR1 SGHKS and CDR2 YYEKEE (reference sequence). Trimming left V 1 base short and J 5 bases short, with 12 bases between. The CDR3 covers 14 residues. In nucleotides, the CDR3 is TGTGCCAGCAGCTTGAGTATGGGAGGGACTGAAGCTTTCTTT. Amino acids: CASSLSMGGTEAFF.

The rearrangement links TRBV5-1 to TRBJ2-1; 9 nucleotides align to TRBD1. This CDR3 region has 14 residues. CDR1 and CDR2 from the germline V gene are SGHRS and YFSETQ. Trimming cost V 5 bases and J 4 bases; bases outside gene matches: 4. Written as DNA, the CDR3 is TGCGCCAGCAGTGGGACAGGGCTATACAATGAGCAGTTCTTC. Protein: CASSGTGLYNEQFF.